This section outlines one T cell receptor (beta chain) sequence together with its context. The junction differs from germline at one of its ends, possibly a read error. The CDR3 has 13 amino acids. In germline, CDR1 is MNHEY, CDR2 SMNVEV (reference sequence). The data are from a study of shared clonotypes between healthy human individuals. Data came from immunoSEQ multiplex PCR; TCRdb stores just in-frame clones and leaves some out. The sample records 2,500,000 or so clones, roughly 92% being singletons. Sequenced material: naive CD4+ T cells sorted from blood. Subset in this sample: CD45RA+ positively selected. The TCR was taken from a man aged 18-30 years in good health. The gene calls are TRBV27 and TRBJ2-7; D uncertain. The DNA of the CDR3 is TGTGCCAGCAGGCGTTCGGCCTCCTCCGAGCAGTACTTC. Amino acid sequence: CASRRSASSEQYF.